The 21 T cell receptor beta chains below all came from one sample that was sequenced in a study of blood T cells in healthy people across ages. The use of a sample-barcoded 5' primer and a J-beta primer mix characterized a second PCR of about 6 to 12 cycles. TCRdb re-analysed the 5' RACE reads in MiXCR, keeping a single row per CDR3 protein. The data show 1.8 million or so distinct CDR3 sequences, approximately 40% seen once. Input material: blood. These receptor sequences come from a human donor in good health.

V is TRBV12-3 or TRBV12-4 and J is TRBJ1-1; possibly TRBD1 for D (5 bases). The V end lost 7 bases, the J end lost 6 bases, and 15 bases lay between the germline ends. CDR3 size: 13 residues. CDR3 nucleotide sequence: TGTGCCAGCAACCCTACCCTAGGGGCTGAAGCTTTCTTT. Encoded protein: CASNPTLGAEAFF.

The genes are TRBV12-3 or TRBV12-4 and TRBJ1-4; TRBD1 is a possible D gene (6 bases). CDR3 length equals 15 residues. V was clipped by 6 bases and J by 3 bases, with 14 bases between them. The CDR3 DNA sequence: TGTGCCAGCAGGGAACAGGGTCTCTCTAATGAAAAACTGTTTTTT. As protein: CASREQGLSNEKLFF.

As for this clonotype: A junction boundary mismatches the germline segment, possibly from a read error. The V call is TRBV5-4, the J call TRBJ2-7; D remains ambiguous. Germline CDR1 SGHNT, CDR2 YYREEE (reference sequence). This CDR3 contains 15 residues. Here the CDR3 DNA reads TGCGCCAGCAGCTTGGGCCGGTCCCCTACCTACGAGCAGTACTTC. Its protein product is CASSLGRSPTYEQYF.

This clonotype was seen a few times. The chain is built from TRBV6-2 or TRBV6-3 and TRBJ2-1; D remains unclear. Germline V gene data show CDR1 as MNHEY and CDR2 as SVGEGT. V lost 1 base, J lost 12 bases, and 19 bases lay in between. The CDR3 runs to 15 residues. CDR3 residues: CASSYFQSPAGVQFF. CDR3 DNA: TGTGCCAGCAGTTACTTCCAATCACCTGCCGGTGTGCAGTTCTTC.

This clonotype was seen only a few times. The V call is TRBV4-3, the J call TRBJ2-5, with TRBD2 matching 11 bases. This CDR3 comprises 17 residues. The germline V gene encodes CDR1 LGHNA and CDR2 YSLEER. The V and J ends lost 1 base and 2 bases, in that order; junction bases with no gene match: 6. The CDR3 DNA sequence: TGCGCCAGCAGCCAAGTCCTCCTAGCGGGGGGACAAGAGACCCAGTACTTC. Translating gives CASSQVLLAGGQETQYF.

This clonotype was detected a few times. The J gene is TRBJ1-5, the V gene TRBV5-1; D remains ambiguous. The CDR3 runs to 14 residues. Germline CDR1 reads SGHRS; CDR2 reads YFSETQ. The V and J ends lost 0 bases and 3 bases respectively, with 7 bases between them. The CDR3 protein is CASSLEPYNQPQHF. The DNA of the CDR3 is TGCGCCAGCAGCTTGGAACCCTACAATCAGCCCCAGCATTTT.

This clonotype was picked up a small number of times. The chain recombines TRBV7-9 with TRBJ1-4; 9 bases line up with TRBD1. V dropped 7 bases and J dropped 2; count of bases not matched to a gene: 5. This CDR3 region has 15 residues. Germline CDR1 reads SEHNR; CDR2 reads FQNEAQ (reference sequence). CDR3 in amino acids: CASNAGQGTNEKLFF. The CDR3 coding sequence is TGTGCCAGCAACGCCGGACAGGGGACTAATGAAAAACTGTTTTTT.

The chain couples TRBV6-1 to TRBJ2-2; possibly TRBD2 for D (5 bases). CDR1 is MNHNS and CDR2 is SASEGT in the germline V gene. The CDR3 covers 16 residues. The V end lost 0 bases, the J end lost 0 bases, and 8 bases lay between the germline ends. The CDR3 nucleotides read TGTGCCAGCAGTGAAGCGCGGGCAGCGAACACCGGGGAGCTGTTTTTT. Its protein product is CASSEARAANTGELFF.

This clonotype came up a few times. The V gene is TRBV12-3 or TRBV12-4, the J gene TRBJ1-5, with a tentative D call TRBD1 (5 bases). The CDR3 is 15 residues long. Trimming removed 3 bases at V and 6 bases at J, with 15 bases between. The CDR3 reads CASSFLLQRGQPQHF. The CDR3 nucleotides read TGTGCCAGCAGTTTCCTCCTCCAGAGGGGTCAGCCCCAGCATTTT.

This clonotype was observed a few times. This rearrangement joins TRBV20-1 to TRBJ2-1; 9 bases line up with TRBD2. CDR1 is DFQATT and CDR2 is SNEGSKA in the germline V gene (reference sequence). The CDR3 runs 16 residues. The V segment lost 3 bases and the J segment 0 bases; nucleotides outside the gene matches: 6. DNA of the CDR3: TGCAGTGCTAGTGCCCCGACTAGCGGCTCCTACAATGAGCAGTTCTTC. Translated: CSASAPTSGSYNEQFF.

This clonotype was detected a few times. The chain employs TRBV7-3 and TRBJ2-1; the D is unclear. With 2 bases removed from V and 5 bases from J, the gap between germline ends came to 22 bases. The CDR3 is 18 amino acids. CDR1 and CDR2 (germline): SGHTA, FQGTGA. The CDR3 is CASSLRSSPDGSHNEQFF. The CDR3 nucleotides read TGTGCCAGCAGCTTACGGTCAAGTCCGGATGGGTCTCACAATGAGCAGTTCTTC.

The chain carries TRBV3-1 and TRBJ1-2; D gene unclear. Germline V CDR1 and CDR2: LGHDT, YNNKEL (reference sequence). This CDR3 has 14 residues. V lost 1 base, J lost 10 bases, and 16 bases lay in between. For the CDR3, the DNA is TGTGCCAGCAGCCAAGTAGCTCGAGATGCCCCCTACACCTTC. Its protein product is CASSQVARDAPYTF.

Only a few counts were recorded for this clonotype. The rearrangement uses TRBV7-9 and TRBJ2-1; D is unclear. Trimming took 3 bases from V and 3 from J, leaving 6 bases between them. The CDR3 sequence is 13 residues long. The germline V gene has CDR1 SEHNR and CDR2 FQNEAQ (reference sequence). For the CDR3, the DNA is TGTGCCAGCAGCTTTATGGACTACAATGAGCAGTTCTTC. It yields the protein CASSFMDYNEQFF.

In this sample, this clonotype turned up once. CDR3 DNA: TGCAGCGTTCTGGTCGAATATGGCTACACCTTC. Its protein is CSVLVEYGYTF. The chain employs TRBV29-1 and TRBJ1-2; D unclear. V was clipped by 5 bases and J by 5 bases, with 9 bases between them. This CDR3 comprises 11 residues. The V gene's germline CDR1 is SQVTM and CDR2 ANQGSEA.

This clonotype was detected a few times. The chain is built from TRBV4-3 and TRBJ2-7; TRBD2 matches at 7 bases. CDR3 size: 16 residues. CDR1 is LGHNA, CDR2 YSLEER, per germline. Losses at the gene ends were 1 base for V and 3 bases for J; bases not matched to a gene: 9. The CDR3 region has the DNA TGCGCCAGCAGCCAAGGAATCCAGGGAGGGAACTACGAGCAGTACTTC. Protein sequence: CASSQGIQGGNYEQYF.

This clonotype was seen once. The chain joins TRBV20-1 to TRBJ2-1; D tentatively reads TRBD1 or TRBD2 (5 bases each). The germline V and J ends were trimmed by 6 bases and 0 bases, with 21 bases remaining between them. Germline V CDR1 and CDR2: DFQATT, SNEGSKA (reference sequence). The CDR3 covers 17 residues. The CDR3 loop is CSALGHLSTISYNEQFF. DNA for the CDR3: TGCAGTGCCCTGGGGCACCTATCGACTATCTCCTACAATGAGCAGTTCTTC.

This chain connects TRBV24-1 to TRBJ2-1; 7 bases match TRBD1. This CDR3 has 14 residues. Germline trimming cut 10 bases from V and 7 bases from J; bases unmatched to any gene: 12. Per the germline V gene, CDR1 is KGHDR and CDR2 is SFDVKD. CDR3 protein: CATSRTGFRNEQFF. DNA for the CDR3: TGTGCCACAAGTAGGACAGGTTTTCGGAATGAGCAGTTCTTC.

The rearrangement joins TRBV20-1 to TRBJ2-3; 8 bases match TRBD1. The V and J ends lost 6 bases and 0 bases, in that order; junction bases with no gene match: 11. The germline V gene encodes CDR1 DFQATT and CDR2 SNEGSKA (reference sequence). This CDR3 is 16 amino acids long. The CDR3 nucleotides are TGCAGTGCGGCGGACAGGGACTCCAAAAGCACAGATACGCAGTATTTT. Translated, it gives CSAADRDSKSTDTQYF.

This clonotype was picked up a small number of times. This chain links TRBV29-1 with TRBJ2-7; D ambiguous. This CDR3 is built from 14 residues. Trimming shortened V by 4 bases and J by 4 bases, and 17 bases separated the two germline ends. Germline CDR1 reads SQVTM; CDR2 reads ANQGSEA. The CDR3 loop reads CSVVSRHGNYEQYF. CDR3 coding DNA: TGCAGCGTTGTATCCCGACACGGAAATTACGAGCAGTACTTC.

This rearrangement joins TRBV20-1 to TRBJ2-2, with D possibly being TRBD2 (7 bases). Per the germline V gene, CDR1 is DFQATT and CDR2 is SNEGSKA (reference sequence). This CDR3 contains 16 residues. V was trimmed by 1 base and J by 7 bases, leaving 19 bases between them. The CDR3 bases are TGCAGTGCTAGAGCCGGGGGGCGGGGGAGTGGCGGGGAGCTGTTTTTT. Encoded protein: CSARAGGRGSGGELFF.

This clonotype was seen more than once but under ten times. V gene TRBV3-1 combines with J gene TRBJ2-1; 8 nucleotides align to TRBD2. J lost 9 bases, V lost 3 bases, and 10 bases had no gene match. CDR1 LGHDT and CDR2 YNNKEL come from the germline V gene (reference sequence). This CDR3 has 15 amino acids. CDR3 nucleotides: TGTGCCAGCAGCCAGGGACTAGGGACTTTCGGTGAGCAGTTCTTC. This translates into CASSQGLGTFGEQFF.